What follows is one T cell receptor (beta chain) and its context. Since a much larger clone is just one base distant, this may be a read error. Profiled with immunoSEQ multiplex PCR; TCRdb holds only in-frame clones, not every one. The sample consists of about 2.3 million clones, around 92% of them appearing once. The data were obtained in a study of shared clonotypes between healthy human individuals. The J segment lost 5 bases and the V segment lost 5 bases, leaving 0 bases of the junction unmatched. The germline gives CDR1 MNHEY, CDR2 SVGAGI. This CDR3 has 12 residues. Sequencing input: naive CD4+ T cells from PBMCs. Subset indicated: CD45RA+ positively selected. This rearrangement joins TRBV6-5 to TRBJ2-3, with TRBD1 matching over 8 bases. The receptor comes from a man younger than 35 in good health. Some clones in this sample may be carry-over from other donors' samples. CDR3 in amino acids: CASSDRGDTQYF. As DNA, the CDR3 is TGTGCCAGCAGTGACAGGGGAGATACGCAGTATTTT.